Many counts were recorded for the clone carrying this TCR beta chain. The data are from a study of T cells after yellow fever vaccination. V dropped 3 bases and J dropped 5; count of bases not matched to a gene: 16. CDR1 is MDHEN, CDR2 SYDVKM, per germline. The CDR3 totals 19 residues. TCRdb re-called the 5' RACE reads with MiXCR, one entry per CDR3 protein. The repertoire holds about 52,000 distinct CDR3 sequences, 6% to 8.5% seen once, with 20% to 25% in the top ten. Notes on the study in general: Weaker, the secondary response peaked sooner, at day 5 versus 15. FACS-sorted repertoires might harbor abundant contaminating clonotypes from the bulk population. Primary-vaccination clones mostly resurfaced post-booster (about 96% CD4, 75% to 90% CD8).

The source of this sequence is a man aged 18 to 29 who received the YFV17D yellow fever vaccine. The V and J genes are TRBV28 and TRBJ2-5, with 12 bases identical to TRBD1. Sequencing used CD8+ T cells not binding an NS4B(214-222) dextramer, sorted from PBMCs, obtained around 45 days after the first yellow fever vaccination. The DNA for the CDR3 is TGTGCCAGCAGTTTGATCAGTAATTTGGGACAGGGGGCTTATGAGACCCAGTACTTC. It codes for CASSLISNLGQGAYETQYF.